The source of this T cell receptor (beta chain) is a study of radiotherapy plus CTLA-4 blockade in lung cancer. Turning to the study itself: Objective responses arose in around a sixth of patients, and approximately 28% experienced disease control. The study's findings and limits: Among reported predictors of response, early blood T cell clone dynamics with interferon-beta performed best. Radiotherapy plus ipilimumab was followed by expansion in blood of tumor-derived TCR clones.

Ipilimumab CTLA-4 blockade and focal radiation were given to patients with chemo-refractory metastatic non-small-cell lung cancer. Comments on this clone: Its antigen is currently unknown.

Measured with immunoSEQ multiplex PCR; TCRdb has only the in-frame clones, and not every one. This repertoire shows tens of thousands of clones, roughly 77% found once; its top ten account for roughly 4.7%. This sequence was found in a human donor with non-small cell lung cancer who had a complete response to radiotherapy plus ipilimumab. The sample was peripheral blood, taken from a patient treated with radiotherapy plus ipilimumab.

DNA for the CDR3: TGTGCCAGCAGCCAATGGTCCGGGACAGGGACTTCAGATACGCAGTATTTT. Protein: CASSQWSGTGTSDTQYF. The J gene is TRBJ2-3, the V gene TRBV14; TRBD1 matches 9 bases. The V gene end was trimmed by 2 bases and the J gene end by 4 bases; junction bases not matched to a gene: 10. The CDR3 runs to 17 residues. Germline CDR1 is SGHDN and CDR2 is FVKESK.